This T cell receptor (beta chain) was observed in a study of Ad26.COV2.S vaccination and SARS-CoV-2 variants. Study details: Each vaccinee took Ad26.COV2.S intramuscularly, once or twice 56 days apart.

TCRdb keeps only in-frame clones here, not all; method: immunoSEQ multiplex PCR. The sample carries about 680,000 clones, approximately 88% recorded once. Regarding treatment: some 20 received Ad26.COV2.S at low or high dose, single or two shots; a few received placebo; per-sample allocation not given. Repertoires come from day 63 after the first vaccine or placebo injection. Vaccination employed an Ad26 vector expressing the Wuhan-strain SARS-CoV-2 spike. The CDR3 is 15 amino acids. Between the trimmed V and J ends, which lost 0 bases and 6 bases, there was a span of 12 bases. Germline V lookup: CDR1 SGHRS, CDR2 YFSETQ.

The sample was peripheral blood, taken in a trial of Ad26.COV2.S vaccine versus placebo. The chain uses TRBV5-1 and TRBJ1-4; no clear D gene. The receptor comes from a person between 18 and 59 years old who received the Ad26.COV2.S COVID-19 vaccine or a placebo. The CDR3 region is CASSLGQLTYEKLFF. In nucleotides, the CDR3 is TGCGCCAGCAGCTTGGGGCAGCTTACCTATGAAAAACTGTTTTTT.